The 25 T cell receptor beta chains given below trace back to one sample, sequenced in a study of neurological immune-mediated disorders. TCRdb reprocessed the 5' RACE reads via MiXCR and lists one record per CDR3 protein. The data contain about 46,000 distinct CDR3 sequences, approximately 4.5% of them singletons. Source material: PBMCs. The source is a woman aged 55-69 years with multiple sclerosis.

The chain joins TRBV6-5 to TRBJ1-1, with a tentative D call TRBD1 (5 bases). Germline V lookup: CDR1 MNHEY, CDR2 SVGAGI. The V end lost 7 bases, the J end lost 8 bases, and 14 bases lay between the germline ends. The CDR3 extends over 12 amino acids. The CDR3 protein is CASTNGGVEAFF. DNA for the CDR3: TGTGCCAGCACCAACGGGGGTGTCGAAGCTTTCTTT.

In this sample, this clonotype turned up many times. The rearrangement links TRBV28 to TRBJ2-7; 10 positions match TRBD1. Looked up from germline, CDR1 is MDHEN and CDR2 is SYDVKM. This CDR3 has 15 amino acids. V lost 6 bases to trimming and J lost 6 bases; unmatched junction nucleotides: 11. The CDR3 sequence is CASSTPGTGVREQYF. CDR3 sequence (DNA): TGTGCCAGCAGCACCCCGGGGACAGGGGTTCGCGAGCAGTACTTC.

This clonotype was observed at least ten times. This chain connects TRBV11-1 to TRBJ2-1; the D is unclear. The CDR3 length is 17 residues. The germline CDR1 and CDR2 sequences are SGHAT and FQDESV (reference sequence). Trimming left V 5 bases short and J 0 bases short, with 17 bases between. CDR3 region: CASSPTPNWDSYNEQFF. In DNA form, the CDR3 reads TGTGCCAGCAGCCCAACACCAAACTGGGACTCCTACAATGAGCAGTTCTTC. Filled out from reference TRBV11-1 and TRBJ2-1, the complete variable domain reads EAEVAQSPRYKITEKSQAVAFWCDPISGHATLYWYRQILGQGPELLVQFQDESVVDDSQLPKDRFSAERLKGVDSTLKIQPAELGDSAMYLCASSPTPNWDSYNEQFFGPGTRLTVL.

This clonotype has ten or more counts. This sequence joins TRBV3-1 and TRBJ1-2; a possible D gene is TRBD1 (5 bases). Looked up from germline, CDR1 is LGHDT and CDR2 is YNNKEL (reference sequence). The CDR3 spans 14 residues. V lost 0 bases, J lost 8 bases, and 13 bases lay in between. CDR3 loop: CASSQDAGVSGYTF. In DNA, the CDR3 is TGTGCCAGCAGCCAAGATGCGGGGGTGAGCGGCTACACCTTC.

There are many counts of this clonotype. The J gene is TRBJ2-1, the V gene TRBV12-3 or TRBV12-4; 13 bases are a match to TRBD2. Trimming at V came to 7 bases and at J to 10 bases, leaving 10 bases not matched to a gene. The CDR3 contains 15 residues. CDR3 protein: CASIALAGGPNEQFF. The CDR3 DNA follows: TGTGCCAGCATTGCACTAGCGGGAGGGCCGAACGAGCAGTTCTTC.

Ten or more counts support this clonotype. The chain has TRBV19 and TRBJ2-1; 10 bases are shared with TRBD1. Per germline, CDR1 LNHDA and CDR2 SQIVND (reference sequence). V was clipped by 4 bases and J by 9 bases; unmatched bases: 12. CDR3 size: 16 residues. This CDR3 is CASSTRTGGSRSEQFF. The CDR3 nucleotides read TGTGCCAGTAGTACCCGGACAGGGGGTAGTCGGAGTGAGCAGTTCTTC.

This clonotype was seen many times. This chain connects TRBV20-1 to TRBJ1-2, with D possibly matching TRBD1 (6 bases). CDR1 and CDR2 (germline): DFQATT, SNEGSKA (reference sequence). The CDR3 has 10 amino acids. With 3 bases removed from V and 12 bases from J, the gap between germline ends came to 11 bases. The CDR3 DNA sequence: TGCAGTGCTAGTAGACAGGCAAACACCTTC. The encoded protein is CSASRQANTF.

A few counts support this clonotype. The CDR3 sequence is CASSPSADNEQFF. Here the CDR3 DNA reads TGTGCCAGCTCACCATCCGCGGACAATGAGCAGTTCTTC. The J gene is TRBJ2-1, the V gene TRBV18, with no clear D. V lost 2 bases to trimming and J lost 5 bases, with 7 bases between them. CDR1 is KGHSH, CDR2 LQKENI, per germline. CDR3 length equals 13 residues. The full variable domain, completed using reference TRBV18 and TRBJ2-1, is NAGVMQNPRHLVRRRGQEARLRCSPMKGHSHVYWYRQLPEEGLKFMVYLQKENIIDESGMPKERFSAEFPKEGPSILRIQQVVRGDSAAYFCASSPSADNEQFFGPGTRLTVL.

This clonotype was counted at least ten times. This sequence joins TRBV27 and TRBJ2-7; D remains ambiguous. The CDR3 has 12 residues. Germline CDR1 is MNHEY and CDR2 is SMNVEV (reference sequence). V was pared by 11 bases and J by 3 bases, with 14 bases between. DNA of the CDR3: TGTGCCCCTTGGGATCTCGACTACGAGCAGTACGTC. Its protein is CAPWDLDYEQYV.

This clonotype was recorded many times. The J gene is TRBJ2-2, the V gene TRBV10-3, with a weak D call TRBD2 (6 bases). The V end lost 5 bases, the J end lost 5 bases, and 9 bases lay between the germline ends. The CDR3 has 13 amino acids. CDR1 is ENHRY, CDR2 SYGVKD, per germline. CDR3 protein: CAISMGGTGELFF. The CDR3 coding sequence is TGTGCCATCAGTATGGGGGGAACCGGGGAGCTGTTTTTT.

In this sample, this clonotype turned up many times. The V gene is TRBV5-6, the J gene TRBJ1-5, with D tentatively TRBD1 (5 bases). V gave up 0 bases and J gave up 6 bases, with 10 bases separating them. The CDR3 totals 14 residues. Per germline, CDR1 SGHDT and CDR2 YYEEEE. The CDR3 sequence is CASSLVGGGQPQHF. The CDR3 DNA is TGTGCCAGCAGCTTGGTTGGCGGGGGTCAGCCCCAGCATTTT.

This clonotype was detected only a few times. This chain uses TRBV29-1 with TRBJ2-3, with 8 bases identical to TRBD2. The germline CDR1 and CDR2 sequences are SQVTM and ANQGSEA. With 7 bases clipped from V and 12 bases from J, the junction kept 9 bases outside the gene matches. The CDR3 is 11 residues long. The CDR3 is CSAGGRPTQYF. The CDR3 DNA is TGCAGCGCGGGGGGGAGACCCACCCAGTATTTT.

At least ten counts were recorded for this clonotype. The rearrangement uses TRBV28 and TRBJ2-3; the match to TRBD1 covers 9 bases. With V trimmed by 5 bases and J by 5 bases, 8 bases remained unmatched. The CDR3 spans 15 residues. Germline V gene data show CDR1 as MDHEN and CDR2 as SYDVKM. In DNA, the CDR3 is TGTGCCAGCAGTCTTCCGGGACAGGGTAGAGATACGCAGTATTTT. The encoded protein is CASSLPGQGRDTQYF.

This clonotype was counted many times. This chain joins TRBV5-1 and TRBJ2-3; D is unclear. Trimming pared 3 bases from V and 1 base from J, leaving 6 bases between. CDR1 is SGHRS and CDR2 is YFSETQ in the germline V gene. The length of the CDR3 is 13 residues. The DNA of the CDR3 is TGCGCCAGCAGCTCTTCTGGCACAGATACGCAGTATTTT. Its protein product is CASSSSGTDTQYF.

This clonotype was seen only a few times. The J gene is TRBJ2-2, the V gene TRBV5-1; D remains ambiguous. This CDR3 contains 13 residues. The V end was cut by 0 bases, the J end by 5 bases, with 5 bases between. Germline-derived CDR1 and CDR2 are SGHRS and YFSETQ. This CDR3 reads CASSLDSTGELFF. DNA for the CDR3: TGCGCCAGCAGCTTGGACTCGACCGGGGAGCTGTTTTTT.

This clonotype was seen at least ten times. The chain combines TRBV20-1 with TRBJ1-1; D not resolved. This CDR3 is built from 14 residues. CDR1 is DFQATT and CDR2 is SNEGSKA in the germline V gene (reference sequence). Trimming cost V 0 bases and J 1 base, with 9 bases left between them. For the CDR3, the DNA is TGCAGTGCTAGAGATCGACACCCGAACACTGAAGCTTTCTTT. Translation gives CSARDRHPNTEAFF.

This clonotype was detected a few times. V gene TRBV4-3 combines with J gene TRBJ1-2; no definite D call. V gave up 0 bases and J gave up 4 bases, with 6 bases separating them. Germline CDR1 and CDR2: LGHNA and YSLEER. This CDR3 has 13 amino acids. For the CDR3, the DNA is TGCGCCAGCAGCCAAGATCGGTTCTATGGCTACACCTTC. Protein product: CASSQDRFYGYTF.

The chain recombines TRBV12-3 or TRBV12-4 with TRBJ2-3; D unresolved. V was cut by 0 bases and J by 0 bases, with 4 bases left in between. The CDR3 runs to 14 residues. The CDR3 DNA reads as TGTGCCAGCAGTTTAGCGGGGAGCACAGATACGCAGTATTTT. This sequence encodes CASSLAGSTDTQYF.

This clonotype was recorded many times. The chain has TRBV10-3 and TRBJ2-5; 16 nucleotides line up with TRBD2. This CDR3 is 16 amino acids long. With V trimmed by 8 bases and J by 2 bases, 5 bases remained unmatched. In germline, CDR1 is ENHRY, CDR2 SYGVKD. The CDR3 DNA is TGTGCCATCCAACCGGGACTAGCGGGAGGGCAAGAGACCCAGTACTTC. This gives the protein CAIQPGLAGGQETQYF.

This clonotype was found many times. The rearrangement joins TRBV7-9 to TRBJ1-1; D is undetermined. The CDR3 has 14 amino acids. Trimming left V 5 bases short and J 1 base short, with 11 bases between. The V gene's germline CDR1 is SEHNR and CDR2 FQNEAQ (reference sequence). The CDR3 nucleotides are TGTGCCAGCAGCCCGCCGGGGTGGAACACTGAAGCTTTCTTT. It encodes CASSPPGWNTEAFF.

This clonotype has a count of ten or more. This chain connects TRBV15 to TRBJ2-6, with a weak D call TRBD2 (5 bases). Germline V gene lookup returns CDR1 LNHNV and CDR2 YYDKDF (reference sequence). V shed 5 bases and J shed 0 bases, with 8 bases lying between them. The CDR3 is 15 amino acids. The CDR3 loop reads CATSDGDSGANVLTF. The CDR3 DNA reads TGTGCCACCAGCGACGGGGACTCTGGGGCCAACGTCCTGACTTTC.

Ten or more counts support this clonotype. V is TRBV7-9 and J is TRBJ2-3, with D unresolved. Trimming removed 8 bases at V and 0 bases at J, with 6 bases between. This CDR3 region has 12 residues. CDR1 is SEHNR, CDR2 FQNEAQ, per germline (reference sequence). CDR3 loop: CASCISTDTQYF. The CDR3, as DNA: TGTGCCAGCTGCATCAGCACAGATACGCAGTATTTT.

This clonotype was seen repeatedly, ten times or more. The rearrangement joins TRBV7-9 to TRBJ1-3; 7 bases fit TRBD1. The CDR3 has 15 residues. Germline lookup yields CDR1 SEHNR and CDR2 FQNEAQ (reference sequence). V lost 6 bases, J lost 4 bases, and 9 bases stayed unmatched. CDR3 sequence: CASRGPYRGGNTIYF. CDR3 sequence (DNA): TGTGCCAGCAGGGGACCATACAGGGGAGGAAACACCATATATTTT.

The rearrangement uses TRBV7-2 and TRBJ2-2; no definite D call. CDR1 SGHTA and CDR2 FQGNSA come from the germline V gene. The CDR3 loop spans 14 amino acids. V lost 1 base and J 6 bases, leaving 9 bases between the germline ends. The CDR3 DNA is TGTGCCAGCAGCTTAGGTTGGGGTCCCGGGGAGCTGTTTTTT. Encoded protein: CASSLGWGPGELFF.

This clonotype came up a few times. For the CDR3, the DNA is TGCAGTGCTAGTACTAGCGGGGGTCACTGGGAGCAGTACTTC. It specifies CSASTSGGHWEQYF. V usage is TRBV20-1 and J usage is TRBJ2-7, with 11 nucleotides matching TRBD2. Trimming cost V 3 bases and J 7 bases; bases outside gene matches: 8. CDR3 size: 14 residues. Per germline, CDR1 DFQATT and CDR2 SNEGSKA (reference sequence).